This passage covers 15 T cell receptor beta chains from one sample sequenced in a study of blood T cell repertoires in COVID-19. Only in-frame clones appear in the TCRdb table, and some are missing; sequencing was by immunoSEQ multiplex PCR. Here the sample spans 250,000 to 400,000 clones, roughly nine tenths being singletons. The sample consisted of peripheral blood. Every receptor here comes from a woman in her twenties or thirties with COVID-19, enrolled during active disease.

This rearrangement joins TRBV15 to TRBJ1-2; the D gene is possibly TRBD1 (6 bases). Trimming removed 8 bases at V and 7 bases at J, with 17 bases between. The CDR3 covers 13 residues. Germline V gene data show CDR1 as LNHNV and CDR2 as YYDKDF (reference sequence). This CDR3 reads CATSLGGQSGYTF. In nucleotides, the CDR3 is TGTGCCACCTCCCTTGGGGGCCAGAGTGGCTACACCTTC.

The chain uses TRBV10-3 and TRBJ1-2, with 10 positions matching TRBD1. CDR3 length: 13 residues. Germline V gene sequence: CDR1 ENHRY, CDR2 SYGVKD. With 7 bases clipped from V and 3 bases from J, the junction kept 2 bases outside the gene matches. DNA of the CDR3: TGTGCCATCACCGGACAGGGGGACTATGGCTACACCTTC. It specifies CAITGQGDYGYTF.

This clone came up once. The chain has TRBV19 and TRBJ1-2; D uncertain. The CDR3 spans 12 residues. V gave up 6 bases and J gave up 4 bases, with 9 bases separating them. Germline lookup yields CDR1 LNHDA and CDR2 SQIVND (reference sequence). The chain's CDR3 is CASRAPGYGYTF. CDR3 bases: TGTGCCAGTAGAGCCCCCGGCTATGGCTACACCTTC.

About this clone itself: The identical CDR3 is also encoded by other nucleotide sequences in the sample. This chain connects TRBV5-1 to TRBJ2-7; a possible D gene is TRBD1 (5 bases). The V end lost 5 bases, the J end lost 7 bases, and 10 bases lay between the germline ends. The CDR3 spans 11 residues. CDR1 is SGHRS and CDR2 is YFSETQ in the germline V gene. The CDR3 coding sequence is TGCGCCAGCAGACAAGGGGATGAGCAGTACTTC. Amino acids: CASRQGDEQYF.

The chain combines TRBV12-3 or TRBV12-4 with TRBJ2-3; D possibly corresponds to TRBD1 (5 bases). V lost 8 bases to trimming and J lost 6 bases, with 12 bases between them. The CDR3 contains 12 residues. The CDR3 DNA sequence: TGTGCCAGCCGGACAATCGCTGATACGCAGTATTTT. It is translated as CASRTIADTQYF.

This chain joins TRBV25-1 and TRBJ1-2, with TRBD1 matching 7 bases. The germline V gene has CDR1 MGHDK and CDR2 SYGVNS. J gave up 7 bases and V 4 bases, and 9 bases lay outside the gene matches. The CDR3 contains 14 residues. CDR3 residues: CASSVTGTVTGYTF. As DNA, the CDR3 is TGTGCCAGCAGTGTCACCGGGACAGTCACTGGCTACACCTTC.

V gene TRBV27 combines with J gene TRBJ1-5, with a possible D match to TRBD1 (5 bases). Trimming stripped 5 bases from V and 3 bases from J, with 11 bases between. This CDR3 region has 14 residues. Per the germline V gene, CDR1 is MNHEY and CDR2 is SMNVEV (reference sequence). CDR3 amino acids: CASSTRQNNQPQHF. The CDR3 DNA reads TGTGCCAGCAGTACACGACAGAACAATCAGCCCCAGCATTTT.

The rearrangement uses TRBV7-9 and TRBJ1-2, with D perhaps matching TRBD1 (5 bases). Germline CDR1 SEHNR, CDR2 FQNEAQ (reference sequence). V dropped 1 base and J dropped 8 bases, with 14 bases sitting between them. This CDR3 comprises 14 residues. Here the CDR3 reads CASSLGGQAVGYTF. CDR3 nucleotides: TGTGCCAGCAGCTTAGGGGGCCAGGCGGTAGGCTACACCTTC.

This clone was observed once. This chain uses TRBV19 with TRBJ1-2, with 7 bases aligning to TRBD1. CDR3 length: 15 residues. From germline, CDR1 is LNHDA and CDR2 SQIVND (reference sequence). The ends lost 5 bases at V and 6 bases at J; junction bases unmatched: 12. CDR3 DNA sequence: TGTGCCAGTAGTCTTAAAGACAGGGAAGGACATGGCTACACCTTC. Residues: CASSLKDREGHGYTF.

This rearrangement joins TRBV5-8 to TRBJ1-2; D may be TRBD1 (5 bases). CDR1 is SGHTS and CDR2 is YDEGEE in the germline V gene. Trimming removed 0 bases at V and 5 bases at J, with 11 bases between. The CDR3 loop spans 14 amino acids. The CDR3 reads CASSLVGRAYGYTF. As DNA, the CDR3 is TGTGCCAGCAGCTTGGTGGGCAGGGCTTATGGCTACACCTTC.

The count of this clone is one. Other DNA sequences from this sample encode an identical CDR3 as well. The chain carries TRBV5-1 and TRBJ2-3, with 9 nucleotides matching TRBD2. From germline, CDR1 is SGHRS and CDR2 YFSETQ. The ends lost 5 bases at V and 1 base at J; junction bases unmatched: 2. CDR3 length: 14 residues. CDR3 nucleotides: TGCGCCAGCAGGAGGACTAGCGGCACAGATACGCAGTATTTT. This encodes CASRRTSGTDTQYF. Full variable domain (missing parts from reference TRBV5-1 and TRBJ2-3): KAGVTQTPRYLIKTRGQQVTLSCSPISGHRSVSWYQQTPGQGLQFLFEYFSETQRNKGNFPGRFSGRQFSNSRSEMNVSTLELGDSALYLCASRRTSGTDTQYFGPGTRLTVL.

This chain links TRBV19 with TRBJ1-1, with a tentative D call TRBD1 (6 bases). V lost 4 bases and J lost 0, with 18 bases in between. The germline V gene has CDR1 LNHDA and CDR2 SQIVND (reference sequence). The CDR3 is 17 amino acids. This CDR3 reads CASSTSTGWNMNTEAFF. CDR3 coding DNA: TGTGCCAGTAGTACCTCTACAGGGTGGAACATGAACACTGAAGCTTTCTTT.

The gene calls are TRBV19 and TRBJ2-2, with a weak D call TRBD2 (6 bases). The CDR3 extends over 20 amino acids. Trimming shortened V by 1 base and J by 0 bases, and 21 bases separated the two germline ends. Germline V gene data show CDR1 as LNHDA and CDR2 as SQIVND (reference sequence). The CDR3 DNA reads TGTGCCAGTAGTATAGGGGGACTCCGCCTACCCTCCGCGAACACCGGGGAGCTGTTTTTT. Translated: CASSIGGLRLPSANTGELFF. The full variable domain, its missing parts supplied by reference TRBV19 and TRBJ2-2, is DGGITQSPKYLFRKEGQNVTLSCEQNLNHDAMYWYRQDPGQGLRLIYYSQIVNDFQKGDIAEGYSVSREKKESFPLTVTSAQKNPTAFYLCASSIGGLRLPSANTGELFFGEGSRLTVL.

The chain uses TRBV3-1 (or the pseudogene TRBV3-2) and TRBJ2-5, with a tentative D call TRBD1 (5 bases). The ends were cut back, 5 bases at V and 5 bases at J, with 18 bases in the middle. Germline assignment: CDR1 LGHDT and CDR2 YNNKEL (reference sequence). The CDR3 has 15 amino acids. The CDR3 DNA sequence: TGTGCCAGCAGCATAGGAGCCGACAGCCTGGAGACCCAGTACTTC. Translated, it gives CASSIGADSLETQYF.

This rearrangement joins TRBV6-5 to TRBJ1-1; the match to TRBD1 covers 9 bases. CDR1 and CDR2 from the germline V gene are MNHEY and SVGAGI. With 7 bases clipped from V and 7 bases from J, the junction kept 4 bases outside the gene matches. The CDR3 spans 12 residues. The CDR3 DNA is TGTGCCAGCACGACGGACAGGGGTGAAGCTTTCTTT. Protein: CASTTDRGEAFF.